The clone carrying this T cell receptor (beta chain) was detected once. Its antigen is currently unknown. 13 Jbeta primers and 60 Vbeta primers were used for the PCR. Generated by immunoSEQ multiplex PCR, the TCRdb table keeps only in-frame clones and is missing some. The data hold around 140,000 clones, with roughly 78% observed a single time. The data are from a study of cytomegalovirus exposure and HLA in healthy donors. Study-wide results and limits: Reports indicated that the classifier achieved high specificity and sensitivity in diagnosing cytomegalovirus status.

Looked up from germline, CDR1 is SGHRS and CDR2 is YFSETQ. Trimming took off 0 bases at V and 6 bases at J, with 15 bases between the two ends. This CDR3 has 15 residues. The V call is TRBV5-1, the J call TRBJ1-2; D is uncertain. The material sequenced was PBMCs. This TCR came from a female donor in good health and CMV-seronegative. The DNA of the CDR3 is TGCGCCAGCAGCTTGGCCATCGGGAGGGATAATGGCTACACCTTC. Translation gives CASSLAIGRDNGYTF.